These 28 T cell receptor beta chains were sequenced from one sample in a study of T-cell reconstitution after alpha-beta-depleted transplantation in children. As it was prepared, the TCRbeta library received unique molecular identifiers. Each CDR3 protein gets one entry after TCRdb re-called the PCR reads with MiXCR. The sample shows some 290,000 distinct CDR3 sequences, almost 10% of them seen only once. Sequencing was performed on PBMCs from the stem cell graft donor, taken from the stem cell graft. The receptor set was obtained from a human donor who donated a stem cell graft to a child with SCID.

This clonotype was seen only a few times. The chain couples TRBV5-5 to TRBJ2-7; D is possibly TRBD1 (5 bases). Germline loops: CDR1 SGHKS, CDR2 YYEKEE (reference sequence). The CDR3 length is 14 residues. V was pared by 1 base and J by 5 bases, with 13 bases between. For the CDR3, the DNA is TGTGCCAGCAGCTTGAGAAGGGGTCGAGACGAGCAGTACTTC. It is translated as CASSLRRGRDEQYF.

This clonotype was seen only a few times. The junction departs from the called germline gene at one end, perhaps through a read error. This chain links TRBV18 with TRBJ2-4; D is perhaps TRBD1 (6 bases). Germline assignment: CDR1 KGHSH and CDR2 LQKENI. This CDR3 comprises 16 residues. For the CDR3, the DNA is TGTGCCACCTCACTCACAGGGACCTTTACCAAAAACATTCAGTACTTC. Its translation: CATSLTGTFTKNIQYF.

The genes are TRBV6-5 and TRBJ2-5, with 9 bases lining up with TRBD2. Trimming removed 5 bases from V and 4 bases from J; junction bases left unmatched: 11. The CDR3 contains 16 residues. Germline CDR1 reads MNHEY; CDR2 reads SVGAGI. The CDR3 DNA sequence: TGTGCCAGCAGTCACCCTTGGACTAGCGTGGCAGAGACCCAGTACTTC. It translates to CASSHPWTSVAETQYF.

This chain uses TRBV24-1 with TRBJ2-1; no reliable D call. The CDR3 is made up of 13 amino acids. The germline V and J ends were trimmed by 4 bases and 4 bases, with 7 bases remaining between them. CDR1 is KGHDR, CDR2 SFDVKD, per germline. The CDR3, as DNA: TGTGCCACCAGTGACAACCGTTACAATGAGCAGTTCTTC. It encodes CATSDNRYNEQFF.

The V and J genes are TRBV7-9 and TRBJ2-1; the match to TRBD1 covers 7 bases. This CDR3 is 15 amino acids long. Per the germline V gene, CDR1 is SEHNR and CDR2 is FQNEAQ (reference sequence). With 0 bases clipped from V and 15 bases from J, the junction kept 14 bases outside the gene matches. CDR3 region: CASSLAGDRLMNLFF. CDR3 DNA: TGTGCCAGCAGCTTAGCCGGGGACAGATTAATGAACCTGTTCTTC.

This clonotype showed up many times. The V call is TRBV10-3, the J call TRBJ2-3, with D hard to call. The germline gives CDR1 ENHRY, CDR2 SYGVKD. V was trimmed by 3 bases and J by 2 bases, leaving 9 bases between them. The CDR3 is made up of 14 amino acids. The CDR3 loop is CAISDKQNTDTQYF. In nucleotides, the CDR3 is TGTGCCATCAGTGATAAACAGAACACAGATACGCAGTATTTT.

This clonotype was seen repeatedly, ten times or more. CDR3 bases: TGTGCTAGTGGTCCTTTCCGCAGGGGACGCCCCGGGGAGCTGTTTTTT. Translated, it gives CASGPFRRGRPGELFF. The V call is TRBV12-5, the J call TRBJ2-2; the D gene is possibly TRBD1 (6 bases). V was cut by 5 bases and J by 6 bases, with 19 bases left in between. The CDR3 sequence is 16 residues long. Germline loops: CDR1 LGHNT, CDR2 FRNRAP.

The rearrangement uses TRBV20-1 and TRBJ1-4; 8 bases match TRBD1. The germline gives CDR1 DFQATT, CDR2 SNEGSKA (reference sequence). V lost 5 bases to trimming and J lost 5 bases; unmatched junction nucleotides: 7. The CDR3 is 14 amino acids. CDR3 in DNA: TGCAGTGCTGGACCCGGGACAGGAAATGAAAAACTGTTTTTT. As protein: CSAGPGTGNEKLFF.

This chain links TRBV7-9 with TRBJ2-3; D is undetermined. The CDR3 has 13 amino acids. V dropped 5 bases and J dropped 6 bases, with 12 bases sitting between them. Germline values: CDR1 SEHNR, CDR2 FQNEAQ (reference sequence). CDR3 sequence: CASSPNIMDTQYF. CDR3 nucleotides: TGTGCCAGCAGCCCGAATATTATGGATACGCAGTATTTT.

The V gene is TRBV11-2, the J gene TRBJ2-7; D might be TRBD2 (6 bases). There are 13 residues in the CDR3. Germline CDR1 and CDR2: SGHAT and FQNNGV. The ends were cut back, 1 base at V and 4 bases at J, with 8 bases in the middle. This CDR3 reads CASSLALAYEQYF. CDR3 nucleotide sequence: TGTGCCAGCAGCTTAGCCCTAGCGTACGAGCAGTACTTC.

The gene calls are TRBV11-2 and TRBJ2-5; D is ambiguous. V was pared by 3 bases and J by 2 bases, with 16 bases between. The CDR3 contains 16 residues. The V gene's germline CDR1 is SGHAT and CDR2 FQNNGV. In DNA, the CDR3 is TGTGCCAGCAGCTTGGGTACGGCGCGCCGTCAAGAGACCCAGTACTTC. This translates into CASSLGTARRQETQYF.

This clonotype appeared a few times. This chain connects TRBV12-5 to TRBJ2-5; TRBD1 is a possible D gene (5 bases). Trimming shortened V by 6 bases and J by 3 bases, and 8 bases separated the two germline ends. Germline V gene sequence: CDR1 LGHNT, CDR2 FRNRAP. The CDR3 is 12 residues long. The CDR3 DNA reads TGTGCTAGTGGGCCGACAGAAGAGACCCAGTACTTC. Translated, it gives CASGPTEETQYF.

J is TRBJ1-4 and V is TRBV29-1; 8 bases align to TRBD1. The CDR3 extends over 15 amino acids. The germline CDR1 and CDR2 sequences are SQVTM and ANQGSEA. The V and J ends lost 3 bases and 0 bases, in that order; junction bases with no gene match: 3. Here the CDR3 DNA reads TGCAGCGTTGATCAGGGGGCGACAACTAATGAAAAACTGTTTTTT. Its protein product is CSVDQGATTNEKLFF.

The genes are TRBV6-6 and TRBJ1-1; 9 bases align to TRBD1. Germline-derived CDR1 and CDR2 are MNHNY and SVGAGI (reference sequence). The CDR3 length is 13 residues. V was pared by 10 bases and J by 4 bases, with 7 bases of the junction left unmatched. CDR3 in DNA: TGTGCCACCGGACAGGGGCCCCTCACTGAAGCTTTCTTT. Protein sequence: CATGQGPLTEAFF.

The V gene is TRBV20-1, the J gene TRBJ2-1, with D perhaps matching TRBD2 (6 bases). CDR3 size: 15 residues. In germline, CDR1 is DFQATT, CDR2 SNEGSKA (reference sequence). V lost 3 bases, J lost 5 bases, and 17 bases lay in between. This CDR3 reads CSARRAAGNNNEQFF. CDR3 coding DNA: TGCAGTGCTAGGCGCGCGGCGGGAAATAACAATGAGCAGTTCTTC.

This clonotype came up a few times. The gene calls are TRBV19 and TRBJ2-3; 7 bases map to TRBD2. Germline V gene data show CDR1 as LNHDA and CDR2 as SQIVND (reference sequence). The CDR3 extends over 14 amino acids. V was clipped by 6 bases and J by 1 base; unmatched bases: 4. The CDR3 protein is CASSGGSGTDTQYF. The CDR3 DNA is TGTGCCAGTAGCGGGGGGTCTGGCACAGATACGCAGTATTTT.

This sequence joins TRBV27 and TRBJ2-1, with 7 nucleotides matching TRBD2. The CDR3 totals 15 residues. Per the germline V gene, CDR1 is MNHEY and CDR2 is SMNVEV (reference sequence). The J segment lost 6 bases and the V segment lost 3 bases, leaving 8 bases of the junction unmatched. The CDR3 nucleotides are TGTGCCAGCAGTTTCACGGGGGGAGCCGGCAATGAGCAGTTCTTC. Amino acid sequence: CASSFTGGAGNEQFF.

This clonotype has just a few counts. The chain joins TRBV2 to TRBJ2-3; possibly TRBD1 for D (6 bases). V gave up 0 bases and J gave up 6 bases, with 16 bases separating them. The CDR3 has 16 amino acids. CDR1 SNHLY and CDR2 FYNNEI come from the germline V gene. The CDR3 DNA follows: TGTGCCAGCAGTGAAGCCTGGGGGCGACTCGGTGATACGCAGTATTTT. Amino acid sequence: CASSEAWGRLGDTQYF.

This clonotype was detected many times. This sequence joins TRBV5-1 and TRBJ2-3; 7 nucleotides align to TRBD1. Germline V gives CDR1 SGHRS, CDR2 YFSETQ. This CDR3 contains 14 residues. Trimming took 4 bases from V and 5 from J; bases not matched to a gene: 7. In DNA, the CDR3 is TGCGCCAGCAGCATGACAGGGTCCCGAGATACGCAGTATTTT. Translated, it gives CASSMTGSRDTQYF.

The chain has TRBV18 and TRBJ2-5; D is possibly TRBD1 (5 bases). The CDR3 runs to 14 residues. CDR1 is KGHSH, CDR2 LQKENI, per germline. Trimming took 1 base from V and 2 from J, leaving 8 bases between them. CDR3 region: CASSPQRQQETQYF. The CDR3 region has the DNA TGTGCCAGCTCACCACAGCGACAGCAAGAGACCCAGTACTTC.

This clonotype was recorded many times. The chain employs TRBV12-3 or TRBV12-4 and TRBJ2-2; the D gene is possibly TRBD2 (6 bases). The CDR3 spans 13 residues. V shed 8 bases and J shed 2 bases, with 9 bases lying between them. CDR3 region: CASGDFNTGELFF. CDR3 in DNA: TGTGCCAGCGGGGACTTCAACACCGGGGAGCTGTTTTTT.

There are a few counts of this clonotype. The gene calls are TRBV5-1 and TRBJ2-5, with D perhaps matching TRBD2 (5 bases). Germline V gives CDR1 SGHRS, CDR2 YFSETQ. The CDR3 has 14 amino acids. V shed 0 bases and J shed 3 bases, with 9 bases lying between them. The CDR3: CASSLDLGKETQYF. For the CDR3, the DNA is TGCGCCAGCAGCTTGGACCTCGGGAAAGAGACCCAGTACTTC.

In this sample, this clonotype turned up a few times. CDR3 in DNA: TGCGCCAGCAGAATCGATTTGGGCCCTTCCTACGAGCAGTACTTC. Its translation is CASRIDLGPSYEQYF. J is TRBJ2-7 and V is TRBV5-1; D gene ambiguous. Germline values: CDR1 SGHRS, CDR2 YFSETQ. Trimming removed 5 bases at V and 1 base at J, with 16 bases between. CDR3 size: 15 residues.

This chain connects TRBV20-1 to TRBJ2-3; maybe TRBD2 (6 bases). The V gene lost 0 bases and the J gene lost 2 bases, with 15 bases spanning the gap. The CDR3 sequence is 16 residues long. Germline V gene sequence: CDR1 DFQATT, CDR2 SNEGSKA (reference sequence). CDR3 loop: CSARDNWGVDTDTQYF. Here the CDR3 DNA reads TGCAGTGCTAGAGATAATTGGGGGGTAGACACAGATACGCAGTATTTT.

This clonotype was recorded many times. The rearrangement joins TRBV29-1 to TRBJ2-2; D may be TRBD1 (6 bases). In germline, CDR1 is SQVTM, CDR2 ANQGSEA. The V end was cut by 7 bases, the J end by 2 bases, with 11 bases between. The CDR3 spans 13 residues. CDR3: CSGDTPNTGELFF. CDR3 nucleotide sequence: TGCAGCGGGGACACACCTAACACCGGGGAGCTGTTTTTT.

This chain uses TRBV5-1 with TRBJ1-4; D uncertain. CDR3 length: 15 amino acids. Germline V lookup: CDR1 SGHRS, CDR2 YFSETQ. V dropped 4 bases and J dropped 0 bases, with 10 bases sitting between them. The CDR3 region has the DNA TGCGCCAGCAGCGTACCGGGAGCAACTAATGAAAAACTGTTTTTT. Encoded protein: CASSVPGATNEKLFF. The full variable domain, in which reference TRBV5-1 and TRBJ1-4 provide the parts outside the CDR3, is KAGVTQTPRYLIKTRGQQVTLSCSPISGHRSVSWYQQTPGQGLQFLFEYFSETQRNKGNFPGRFSGRQFSNSRSEMNVSTLELGDSALYLCASSVPGATNEKLFFGSGTQLSVL.

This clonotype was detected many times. CDR3 sequence reads: CASSGDSSNSPLHF. DNA for the CDR3: TGTGCCAGCAGCGGCGACAGTTCTAATTCACCCCTCCACTTT. The V and J genes are TRBV2 and TRBJ1-6, with D perhaps TRBD1 (5 bases). The germline gives CDR1 SNHLY, CDR2 FYNNEI. V lost 6 bases to trimming and J lost 6 bases, with 12 bases between them. The CDR3 extends over 14 amino acids.

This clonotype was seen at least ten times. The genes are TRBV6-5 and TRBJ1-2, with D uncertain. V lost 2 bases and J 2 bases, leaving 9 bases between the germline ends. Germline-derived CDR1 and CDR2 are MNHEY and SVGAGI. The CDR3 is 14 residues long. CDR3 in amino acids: CASSYDPKNYGYTF. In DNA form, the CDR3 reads TGTGCCAGCAGTTACGATCCGAAGAACTATGGCTACACCTTC.